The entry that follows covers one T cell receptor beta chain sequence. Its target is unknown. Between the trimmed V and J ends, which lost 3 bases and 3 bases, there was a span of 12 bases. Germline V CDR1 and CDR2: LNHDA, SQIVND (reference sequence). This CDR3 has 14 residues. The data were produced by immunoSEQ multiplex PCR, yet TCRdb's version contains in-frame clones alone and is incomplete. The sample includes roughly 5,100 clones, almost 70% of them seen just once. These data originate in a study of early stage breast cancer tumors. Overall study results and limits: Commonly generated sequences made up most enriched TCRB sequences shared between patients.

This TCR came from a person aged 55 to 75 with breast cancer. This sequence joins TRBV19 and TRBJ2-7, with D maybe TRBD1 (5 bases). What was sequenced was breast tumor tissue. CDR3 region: CASSIQLTGYEQYF. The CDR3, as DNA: TGTGCCAGTAGTATCCAACTCACAGGCTACGAGCAGTACTTC.